This TCR beta chain appears in the sequencing data of a study of blood T cell repertoires in COVID-19. Overall study: Acute-phase and convalescent COVID-19 samples originated in the United States, Italy and Spain. In each case, the material was cDNA or gDNA derived from T cells, B-cell-depleted T cells, or PBMCs.

The CDR3 totals 15 residues. In germline, CDR1 is SQVTM, CDR2 ANQGSEA. V lost 6 bases and J lost 2; bases outside the gene matches: 10. Authors' methods: Amplification with reference gene primers provided the estimates of nucleated cell counts. Method: immunoSEQ multiplex PCR; TCRdb's copy keeps in-frame clones and lacks some. The V and J calls and the clone size are those of that table, but D and trimming were determined from the DNA. The sample lists around 97,000 clones; around nine tenths were seen once. The sequencing input was peripheral blood. The J gene is TRBJ2-3, the V gene TRBV29-1; 8 bases are shared with TRBD2. The clonotype originates from a human donor in a cohort sampled during active COVID-19. The CDR3 DNA reads TGCAGCGTATCCCGGGGAGCGGGGGTCACAGATACGCAGTATTTT. It translates to CSVSRGAGVTDTQYF.